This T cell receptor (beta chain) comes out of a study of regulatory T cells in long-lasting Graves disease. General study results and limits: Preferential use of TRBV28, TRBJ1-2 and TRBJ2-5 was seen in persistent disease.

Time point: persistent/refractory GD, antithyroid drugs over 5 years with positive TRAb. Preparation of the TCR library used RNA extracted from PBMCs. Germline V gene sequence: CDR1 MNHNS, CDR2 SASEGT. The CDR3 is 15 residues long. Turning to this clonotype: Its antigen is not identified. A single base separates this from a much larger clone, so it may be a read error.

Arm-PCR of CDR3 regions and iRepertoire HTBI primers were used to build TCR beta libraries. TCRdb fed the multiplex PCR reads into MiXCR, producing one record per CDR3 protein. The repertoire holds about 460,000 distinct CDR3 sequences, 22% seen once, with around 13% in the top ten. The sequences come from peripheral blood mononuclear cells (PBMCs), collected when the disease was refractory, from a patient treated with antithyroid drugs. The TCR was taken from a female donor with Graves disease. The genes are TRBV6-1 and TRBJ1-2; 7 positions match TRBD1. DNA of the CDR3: TGTGTCAGCACCCAAGGGACAGCCCCTAACTATGGCTACACCTTC. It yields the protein CVSTQGTAPNYGYTF.